The 13 T cell receptor beta chains reported below all come from one sample, sequenced in a study of PD-L1 blockade in urothelial cancer. The time point was: pretreatment peripheral blood. Data came from immunoSEQ multiplex PCR; TCRdb stores just in-frame clones and leaves some out. The sample has some 66,000 clones, 86% seen once. Sample: PBMCs, taken around atezolizumab (anti-PD-L1) treatment. The receptors here all came from a man between 60 and 75 years old with urothelial cancer.

V gene TRBV5-4 combines with J gene TRBJ1-2; the D gene is possibly TRBD1 (6 bases). Trimming stripped 1 base from V and 0 bases from J, with 10 bases between. The CDR3 runs 15 residues. CDR1 is SGHNT and CDR2 is YYREEE in the germline V gene (reference sequence). CDR3 nucleotide sequence: TGTGCCAGCAGCTTGCAGACAGGCGCTAACTATGGCTACACCTTC. This sequence encodes CASSLQTGANYGYTF.

This rearrangement joins TRBV6-6 to TRBJ2-3, with 9 nucleotides matching TRBD2. The CDR3 contains 14 residues. The V segment lost 11 bases and the J segment 5 bases; nucleotides outside the gene matches: 11. CDR1 MNHNY and CDR2 SVGAGI come from the germline V gene (reference sequence). The CDR3 region has the DNA TGTGCCGGGATGGGAGCGGGGGGTTTAGATACGCAGTATTTT. It codes for CAGMGAGGLDTQYF.

J is TRBJ2-7 and V is TRBV5-1; TRBD2 aligns across 7 bases. The CDR3 has 14 amino acids. CDR1 SGHRS and CDR2 YFSETQ come from the germline V gene. J gave up 2 bases and V 0 bases, and 2 bases lay outside the gene matches. CDR3 DNA: TGCGCCAGCAGCTTGGAGCGGGAACCCTACGAGCAGTACTTC. This gives the protein CASSLEREPYEQYF.

The rearrangement joins TRBV7-2 to TRBJ1-1, with TRBD1 matching over 7 bases. The V and J ends lost 5 bases and 1 base, in that order; junction bases with no gene match: 13. The CDR3 has 17 amino acids. Germline V gene data show CDR1 as SGHTA and CDR2 as FQGNSA. The CDR3 region has the DNA TGTGCCAGCAGCCGGAAGGGGGCCGTTCTGACGAACACTGAAGCTTTCTTT. Its protein product is CASSRKGAVLTNTEAFF.

This chain connects TRBV19 to TRBJ1-2; D remains unclear. There are 14 residues in the CDR3. V dropped 3 bases and J dropped 5 bases, with 13 bases sitting between them. The germline V gene encodes CDR1 LNHDA and CDR2 SQIVND (reference sequence). The chain's CDR3 is CASSIGDFKYGYTF. The CDR3 DNA reads TGTGCCAGTAGTATCGGGGATTTTAAGTATGGCTACACCTTC.

J is TRBJ1-2 and V is TRBV9, with D tentatively TRBD1 (5 bases). The CDR3 length is 15 residues. The germline gives CDR1 SGDLS, CDR2 YYNGEE. The ends were cut back, 0 bases at V and 3 bases at J, with 12 bases in the middle. CDR3 bases: TGTGCCAGCAGCGTAGCGGCAGGGATGGACTATGGCTACACCTTC. Translation gives CASSVAAGMDYGYTF.

The CDR3 DNA reads TGTGCCAGCAGCCCCCGGGACAGTTATAATTCACCCCTCCACTTT. Translation: CASSPRDSYNSPLHF. The gene calls are TRBV14 and TRBJ1-6, with TRBD1 matching over 7 bases. With 4 bases clipped from V and 4 bases from J, the junction kept 4 bases outside the gene matches. Germline V CDR1 and CDR2: SGHDN, FVKESK. This CDR3 spans 15 amino acids.

This chain connects TRBV11-2 to TRBJ1-2; 8 bases fit TRBD1. J was trimmed by 0 bases and V by 3 bases; bases with no gene match: 6. CDR1 and CDR2 (germline): SGHAT, FQNNGV. The CDR3 has 16 residues. The CDR3: CASSFRGDRTNYGYTF. The CDR3, as DNA: TGTGCCAGCAGCTTTCGGGGGGACAGGACTAACTATGGCTACACCTTC.

The gene calls are TRBV28 and TRBJ1-1; TRBD1 aligns across 9 bases. The CDR3 has 13 amino acids. V lost 6 bases to trimming and J lost 11 bases; unmatched junction nucleotides: 10. Per the germline V gene, CDR1 is MDHEN and CDR2 is SYDVKM. CDR3 DNA: TGTGCCAGCAGGGGACCGGGACAGGGTAGGGCTTTCTTT. It specifies CASRGPGQGRAFF.

The chain is built from TRBV28 and TRBJ2-7; 7 bases align to TRBD1. Germline loops: CDR1 MDHEN, CDR2 SYDVKM. The V segment lost 0 bases and the J segment 0 bases; nucleotides outside the gene matches: 5. CDR3 length: 16 residues. CDR3 loop: CASSLWGTAISYEQYF. CDR3 coding DNA: TGTGCCAGCAGTTTATGGGGGACAGCCATCTCCTACGAGCAGTACTTC.

The V gene is TRBV5-4, the J gene TRBJ2-7, with D tentatively TRBD2 (7 bases). The CDR3 has 15 amino acids. The V end lost 0 bases, the J end lost 0 bases, and 10 bases lay between the germline ends. Germline CDR1 and CDR2: SGHNT and YYREEE (reference sequence). The CDR3 DNA follows: TGTGCCAGCAGCTTGGCCGCGGGGGCCTCCTACGAGCAGTACTTC. Protein sequence: CASSLAAGASYEQYF.

V gene TRBV2 combines with J gene TRBJ1-6; D remains unclear. Trimming stripped 6 bases from V and 0 bases from J, with 12 bases between. CDR3 size: 16 residues. Germline assignment: CDR1 SNHLY and CDR2 FYNNEI. DNA of the CDR3: TGTGCCAGCAGGGATGAAGCGAGCTCCTATAATTCACCCCTCCACTTT. Residues: CASRDEASSYNSPLHF.

This clone was seen more than once but under ten times. V usage is TRBV27 and J usage is TRBJ2-1; 15 bases map to TRBD2. The CDR3 has 17 residues. The germline V gene has CDR1 MNHEY and CDR2 SMNVEV (reference sequence). The trim removed 4 bases at V and 10 bases at J, leaving 11 bases unmatched. CDR3 residues: CASSSQPGLAGGSEQFF. DNA for the CDR3: TGTGCCAGCAGTTCCCAACCGGGACTAGCGGGGGGCAGCGAGCAGTTCTTC.